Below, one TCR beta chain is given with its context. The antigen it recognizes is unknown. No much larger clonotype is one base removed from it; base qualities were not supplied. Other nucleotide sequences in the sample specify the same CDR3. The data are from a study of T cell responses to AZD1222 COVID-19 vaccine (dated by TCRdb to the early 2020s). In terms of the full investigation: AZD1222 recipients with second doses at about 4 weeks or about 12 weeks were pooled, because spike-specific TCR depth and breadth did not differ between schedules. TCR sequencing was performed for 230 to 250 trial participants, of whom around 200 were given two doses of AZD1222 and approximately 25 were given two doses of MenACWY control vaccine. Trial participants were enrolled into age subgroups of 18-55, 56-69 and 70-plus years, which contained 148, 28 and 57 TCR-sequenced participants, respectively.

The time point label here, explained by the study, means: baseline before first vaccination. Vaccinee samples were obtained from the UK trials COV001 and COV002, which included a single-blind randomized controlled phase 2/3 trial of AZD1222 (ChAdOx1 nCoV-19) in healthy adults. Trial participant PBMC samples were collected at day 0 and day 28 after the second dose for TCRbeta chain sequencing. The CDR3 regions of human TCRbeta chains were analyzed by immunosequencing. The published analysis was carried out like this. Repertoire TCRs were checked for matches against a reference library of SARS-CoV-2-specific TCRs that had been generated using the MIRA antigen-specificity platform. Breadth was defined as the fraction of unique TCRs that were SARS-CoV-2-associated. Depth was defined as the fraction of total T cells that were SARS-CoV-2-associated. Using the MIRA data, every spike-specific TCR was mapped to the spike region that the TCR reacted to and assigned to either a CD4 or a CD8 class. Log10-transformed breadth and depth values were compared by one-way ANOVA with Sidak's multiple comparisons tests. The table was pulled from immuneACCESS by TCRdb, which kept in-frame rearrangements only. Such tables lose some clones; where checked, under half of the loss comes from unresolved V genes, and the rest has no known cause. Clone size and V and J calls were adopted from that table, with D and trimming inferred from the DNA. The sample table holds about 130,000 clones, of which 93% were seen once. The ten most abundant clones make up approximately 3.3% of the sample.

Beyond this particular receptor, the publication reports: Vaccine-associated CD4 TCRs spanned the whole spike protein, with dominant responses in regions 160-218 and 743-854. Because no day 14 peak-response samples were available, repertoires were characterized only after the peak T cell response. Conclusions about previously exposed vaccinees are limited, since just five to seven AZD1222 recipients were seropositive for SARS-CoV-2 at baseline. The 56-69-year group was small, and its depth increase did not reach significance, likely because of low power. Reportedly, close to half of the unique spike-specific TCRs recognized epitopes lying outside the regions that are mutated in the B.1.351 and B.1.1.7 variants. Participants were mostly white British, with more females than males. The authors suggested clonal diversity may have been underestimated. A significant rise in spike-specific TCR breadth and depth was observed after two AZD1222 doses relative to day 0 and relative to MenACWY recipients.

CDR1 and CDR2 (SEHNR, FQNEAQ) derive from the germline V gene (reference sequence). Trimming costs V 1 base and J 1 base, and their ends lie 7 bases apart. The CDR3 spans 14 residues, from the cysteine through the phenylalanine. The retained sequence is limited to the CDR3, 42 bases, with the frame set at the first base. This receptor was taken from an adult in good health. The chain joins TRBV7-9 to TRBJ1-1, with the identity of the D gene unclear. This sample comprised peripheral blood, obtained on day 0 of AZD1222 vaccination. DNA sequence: TGTGCCAGCAGCTTAGGCGCGGGGAACACTGAAGCTTTCTTT. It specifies CASSLGAGNTEAFF.